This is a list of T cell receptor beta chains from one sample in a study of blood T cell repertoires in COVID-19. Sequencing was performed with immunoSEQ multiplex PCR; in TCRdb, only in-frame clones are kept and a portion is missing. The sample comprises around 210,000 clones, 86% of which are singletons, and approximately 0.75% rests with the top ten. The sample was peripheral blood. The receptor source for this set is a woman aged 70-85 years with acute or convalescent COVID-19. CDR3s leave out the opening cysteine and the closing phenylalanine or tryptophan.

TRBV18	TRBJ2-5	ASSPESAEGTQY
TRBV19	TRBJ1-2	ASSEGGFGYGYT
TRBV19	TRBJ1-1	ASSIALTGGTEAF
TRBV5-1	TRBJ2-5	ASSLGSGLAIQETQY
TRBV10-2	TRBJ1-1	ASSESRALNTEAF
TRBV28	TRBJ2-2	ASRGQGANTGELF
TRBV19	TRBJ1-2	ASKTADSYGYT
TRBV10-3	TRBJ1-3	ATRSTGNTIY
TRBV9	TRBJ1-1	ASSGQQYTEAF
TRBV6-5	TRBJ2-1	ASHGGATKNEQF
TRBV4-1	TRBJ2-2	ASSAGTGVTGELF
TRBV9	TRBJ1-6	ASSVGLSSPLH
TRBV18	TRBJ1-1	ASSRQGGTEAF
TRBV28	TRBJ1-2	ASWDVRGRHYGYT
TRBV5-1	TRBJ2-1	ASSLRLAGAEQF
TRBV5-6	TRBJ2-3	ASSSTSGGLLTDTQY
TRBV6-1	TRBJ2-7	ASSEFGGTARYEQY
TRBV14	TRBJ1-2	ASSQRDRPPNLFGYT
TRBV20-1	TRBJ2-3	SASILAGVGDTQY
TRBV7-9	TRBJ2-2	ASSEGPWELF
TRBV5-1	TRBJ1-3	ASSLGNRGRSGNTIY
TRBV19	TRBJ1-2	ASSISSFLPPLHYGYT
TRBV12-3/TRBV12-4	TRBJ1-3	ASSKGQGNTIY
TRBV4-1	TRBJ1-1	ASSRMSGITEAF
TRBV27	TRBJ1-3	ASSFGGGSGNTIY
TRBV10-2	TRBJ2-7	ASSERFGGRSYEQY
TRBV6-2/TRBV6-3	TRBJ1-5	ASSSGGFSNQPQH
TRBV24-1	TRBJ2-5	ATSDLGAGGGETQY
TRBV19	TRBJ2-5	ASNFGLAGGETQY
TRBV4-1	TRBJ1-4	ASRGQGAEKLF
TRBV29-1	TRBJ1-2	SVGSGLGEHGYT
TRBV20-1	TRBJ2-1	SARNLEQF
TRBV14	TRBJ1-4	ASSRGQVEKLF
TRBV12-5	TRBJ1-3	ASVRDTGNTIY
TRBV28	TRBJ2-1	ASSLAGAANEQF
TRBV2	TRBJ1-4	ASSDPGQLTTNEKLF
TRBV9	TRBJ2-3	ASSTGLAGVGGTDTQY
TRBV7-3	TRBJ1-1	ASSLTGGGTEAF
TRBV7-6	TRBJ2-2	ASSPHPSGLNTGELF